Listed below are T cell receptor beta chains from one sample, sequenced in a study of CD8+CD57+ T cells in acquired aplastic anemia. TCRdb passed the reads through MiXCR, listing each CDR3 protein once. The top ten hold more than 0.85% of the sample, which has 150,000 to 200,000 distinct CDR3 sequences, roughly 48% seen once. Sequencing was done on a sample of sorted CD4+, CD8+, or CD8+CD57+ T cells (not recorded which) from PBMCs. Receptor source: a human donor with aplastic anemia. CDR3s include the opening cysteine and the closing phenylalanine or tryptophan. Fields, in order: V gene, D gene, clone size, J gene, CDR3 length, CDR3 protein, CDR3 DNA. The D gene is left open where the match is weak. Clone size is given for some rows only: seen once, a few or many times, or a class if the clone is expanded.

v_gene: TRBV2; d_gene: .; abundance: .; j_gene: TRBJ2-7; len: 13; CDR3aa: CASSEARQGEQYF; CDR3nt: TGTGCCAGCAGTGAAGCGCGGCAGGGCGAGCAGTACTTC
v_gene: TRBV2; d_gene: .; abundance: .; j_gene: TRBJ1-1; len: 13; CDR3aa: CASRYRANTEAFF; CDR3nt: TGTGCCAGCCGGTACCGGGCGAACACTGAAGCTTTCTTT
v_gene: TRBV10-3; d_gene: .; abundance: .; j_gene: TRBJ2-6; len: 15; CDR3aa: CAIRGELRGANVLTF; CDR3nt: TGTGCCATCAGGGGGGAGTTAAGGGGGGCCAACGTCCTGACTTTC
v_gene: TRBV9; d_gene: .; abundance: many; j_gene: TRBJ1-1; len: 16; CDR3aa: CASSVGAGRDGTEAFF; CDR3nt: TGTGCCAGCAGCGTAGGGGCGGGCAGGGACGGCACTGAAGCTTTCTTT
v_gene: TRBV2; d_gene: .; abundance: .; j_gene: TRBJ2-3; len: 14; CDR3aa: CASSHRRDPDTQYF; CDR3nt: TGTGCCAGCAGCCATAGAAGGGATCCGGATACGCAGTATTTT
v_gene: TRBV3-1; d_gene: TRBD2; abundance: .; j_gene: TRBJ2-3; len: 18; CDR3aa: CASSQGTSGGSSTDTQYF; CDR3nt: TGTGCCAGCAGCCAAGGGACTAGCGGGGGTTCTAGCACAGATACGCAGTATTTT
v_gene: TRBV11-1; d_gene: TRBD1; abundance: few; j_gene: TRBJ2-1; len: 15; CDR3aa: CASSLGQGAYNEQFF; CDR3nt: TGTGCCAGCAGCTTGGGACAGGGGGCCTACAATGAGCAGTTCTTC
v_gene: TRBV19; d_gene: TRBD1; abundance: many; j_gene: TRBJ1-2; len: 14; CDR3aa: CASRAGTGPYGYTF; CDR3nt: TGTGCCAGTAGAGCCGGGACAGGGCCCTATGGCTACACCTTC
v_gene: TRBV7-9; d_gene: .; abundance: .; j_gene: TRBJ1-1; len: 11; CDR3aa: CASSLATEAFF; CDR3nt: TGTGCCAGCAGCTTAGCCACTGAAGCTTTCTTT
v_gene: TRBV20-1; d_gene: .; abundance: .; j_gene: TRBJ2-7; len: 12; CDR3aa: CSARDLGNEQYF; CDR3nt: TGCAGTGCTAGAGATTTAGGAAACGAGCAGTACTTC
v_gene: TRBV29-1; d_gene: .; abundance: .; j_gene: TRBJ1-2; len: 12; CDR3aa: CSFGEDGYGYTF; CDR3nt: TGCAGCTTTGGCGAGGACGGTTATGGCTACACCTTC
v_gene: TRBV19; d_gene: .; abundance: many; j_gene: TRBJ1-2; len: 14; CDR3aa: CASRAEQFNYGYTF; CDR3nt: TGTGCCAGTAGGGCGGAACAGTTTAACTATGGCTACACCTTC
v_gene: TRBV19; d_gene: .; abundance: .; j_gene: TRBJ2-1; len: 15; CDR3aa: CASSMRRGVVREQFF; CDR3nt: TGTGCCAGTAGTATGAGACGAGGGGTCGTTCGTGAGCAGTTCTTC
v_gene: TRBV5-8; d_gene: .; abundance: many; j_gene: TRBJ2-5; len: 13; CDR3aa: CASSPRVAETQYF; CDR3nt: TGTGCCAGCAGCCCCAGGGTCGCAGAGACCCAGTACTTC
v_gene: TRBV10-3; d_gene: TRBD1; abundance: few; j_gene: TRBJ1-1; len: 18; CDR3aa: CAISESYTGGRSKTEAFF; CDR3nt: TGTGCCATCAGTGAGTCGTACACAGGGGGCAGGTCGAAGACTGAAGCTTTCTTT
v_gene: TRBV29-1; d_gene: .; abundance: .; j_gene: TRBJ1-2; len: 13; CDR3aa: CSVEGQGVYGYTF; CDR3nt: TGCAGCGTTGAAGGCCAGGGAGTCTATGGCTACACCTTC
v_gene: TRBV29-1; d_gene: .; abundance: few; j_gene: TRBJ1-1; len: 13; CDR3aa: CSVKWGGSTEAFF; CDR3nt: TGCAGCGTGAAGTGGGGGGGGAGCACTGAAGCTTTCTTT
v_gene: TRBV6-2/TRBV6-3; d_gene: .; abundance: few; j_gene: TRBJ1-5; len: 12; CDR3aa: CASSYSIQPQHF; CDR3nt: TGTGCCAGCAGTTACTCGATTCAGCCCCAGCATTTT
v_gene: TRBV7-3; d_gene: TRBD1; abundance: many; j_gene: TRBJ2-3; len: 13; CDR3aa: CASSSGGATTQYF; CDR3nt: TGTGCCAGCAGCTCAGGGGGCGCCACGACGCAGTATTTT
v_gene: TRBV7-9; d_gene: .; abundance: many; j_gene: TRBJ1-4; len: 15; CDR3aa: CASSLESRAGEKLFF; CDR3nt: TGTGCCAGCAGCTTAGAGTCCAGGGCTGGAGAAAAACTGTTTTTT
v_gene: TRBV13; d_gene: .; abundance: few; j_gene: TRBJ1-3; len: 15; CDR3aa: CASSPLGVSGNTIYF; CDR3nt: TGTGCCAGCAGCCCCCTGGGCGTATCTGGAAACACCATATATTTT
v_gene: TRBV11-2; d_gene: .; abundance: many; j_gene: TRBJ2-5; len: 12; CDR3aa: CASSLDRATQYF; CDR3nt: TGTGCCAGCAGCTTAGATCGGGCGACCCAGTACTTC
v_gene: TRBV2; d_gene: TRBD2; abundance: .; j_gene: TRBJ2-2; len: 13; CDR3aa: CASWTSGEGELFF; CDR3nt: TGTGCCAGCTGGACTAGCGGGGAAGGGGAGCTGTTTTTT
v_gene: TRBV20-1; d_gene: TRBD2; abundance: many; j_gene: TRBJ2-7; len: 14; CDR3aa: CSAGPGLAAGEQYF; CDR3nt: TGCAGTGCGGGTCCGGGACTAGCGGCGGGGGAGCAGTACTTC
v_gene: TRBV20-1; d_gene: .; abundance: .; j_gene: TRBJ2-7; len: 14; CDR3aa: CSASGALGIHEQCF; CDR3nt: TGTAGTGCCTCAGGGGCCCTAGGGATACACGAGCAGTGCTTC
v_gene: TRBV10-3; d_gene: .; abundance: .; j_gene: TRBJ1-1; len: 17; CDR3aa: CAISDPGTSKGNTEAFF; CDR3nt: TGTGCCATCAGTGACCCCGGGACGTCAAAAGGAAACACTGAAGCTTTCTTT
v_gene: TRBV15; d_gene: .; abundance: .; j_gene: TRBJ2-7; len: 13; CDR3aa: CATSSRGPYEQYF; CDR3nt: TGTGCCACCAGCAGCAGGGGCCCCTACGAGCAGTACTTC
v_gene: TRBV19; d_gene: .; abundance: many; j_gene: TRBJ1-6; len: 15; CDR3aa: CASSMEPRPSAPLHF; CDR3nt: TGTGCCAGTAGTATGGAGCCTCGTCCGTCCGCACCCCTCCACTTT
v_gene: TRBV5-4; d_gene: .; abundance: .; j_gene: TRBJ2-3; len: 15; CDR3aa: CASSLRRGSTDTQYF; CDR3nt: TGTGCCAGCAGCTTGCGGCGGGGCAGCACAGATACGCAGTATTTT
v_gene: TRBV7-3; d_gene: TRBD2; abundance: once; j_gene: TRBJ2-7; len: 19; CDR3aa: CASSLTAPTAGGATDEQYF; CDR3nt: TGTGCCAGCAGCTTAACCGCTCCGACGGCCGGGGGGGCCACCGACGAGCAGTACTTC
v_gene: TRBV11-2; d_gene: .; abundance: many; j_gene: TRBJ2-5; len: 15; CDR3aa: CASSLAPGVQETQYF; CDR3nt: TGTGCCAGCAGCTTGGCCCCGGGAGTTCAAGAGACCCAGTACTTC
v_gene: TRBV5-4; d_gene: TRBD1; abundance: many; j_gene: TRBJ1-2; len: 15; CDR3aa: CASSPRGTGDYGYTF; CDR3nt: TGTGCCAGCAGCCCCAGGGGGACAGGGGACTATGGCTACACCTTC
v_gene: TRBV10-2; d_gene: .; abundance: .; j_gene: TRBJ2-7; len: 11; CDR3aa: CASFDVKEQYF; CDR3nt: TGCGCCAGCTTCGACGTAAAGGAGCAGTACTTC
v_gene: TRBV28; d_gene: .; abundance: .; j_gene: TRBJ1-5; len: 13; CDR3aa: CASSLNYYQPQHF; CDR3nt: TGTGCCAGCAGCCTTAATTATTATCAGCCCCAGCATTTT
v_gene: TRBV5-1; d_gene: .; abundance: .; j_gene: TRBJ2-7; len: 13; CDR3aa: CASKFTGIDEQYF; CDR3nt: TGCGCCAGCAAATTTACAGGGATTGACGAGCAGTACTTC
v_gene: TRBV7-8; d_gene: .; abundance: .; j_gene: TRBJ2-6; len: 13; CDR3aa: CASSFAGANVLTF; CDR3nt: TGTGCCAGCAGCTTTGCGGGGGCCAACGTCCTGACTTTC
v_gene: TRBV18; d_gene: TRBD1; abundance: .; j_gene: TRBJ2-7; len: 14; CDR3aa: CASSPQNRGREQYF; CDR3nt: TGTGCCAGCTCACCACAAAACAGGGGGCGGGAGCAGTACTTC
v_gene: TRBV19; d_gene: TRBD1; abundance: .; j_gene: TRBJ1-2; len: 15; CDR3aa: CASSITRGQGLRRTF; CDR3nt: TGTGCCAGTAGTATCACTCGGGGACAGGGTTTACGTCGCACCTTC
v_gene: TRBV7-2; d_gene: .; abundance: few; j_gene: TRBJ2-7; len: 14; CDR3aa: CASSLGAGAREQYF; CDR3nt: TGTGCCAGCAGCTTAGGTGCTGGGGCGCGGGAGCAGTACTTC
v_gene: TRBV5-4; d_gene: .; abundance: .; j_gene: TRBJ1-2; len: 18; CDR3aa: CASSSPGDTLLANYGYTF; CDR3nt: TGTGCCAGCAGCTCCCCCGGGGACACACTTCTTGCTAACTATGGCTACACCTTC
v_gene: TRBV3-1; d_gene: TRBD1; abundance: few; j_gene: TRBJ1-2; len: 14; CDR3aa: CASSQGTGMDGYTF; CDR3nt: TGTGCCAGCAGCCAAGGGACAGGTATGGATGGCTACACCTTC
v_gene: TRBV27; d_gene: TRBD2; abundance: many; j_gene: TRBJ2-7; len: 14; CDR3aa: CASSRTSGGYEQYF; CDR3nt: TGTGCCAGCAGCAGGACTAGCGGGGGTTACGAGCAGTACTTC
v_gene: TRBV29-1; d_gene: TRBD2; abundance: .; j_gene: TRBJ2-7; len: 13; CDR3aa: CSVRTSGSYEQYF; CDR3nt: TGCAGCGTGAGGACTAGCGGGAGCTACGAGCAGTACTTC
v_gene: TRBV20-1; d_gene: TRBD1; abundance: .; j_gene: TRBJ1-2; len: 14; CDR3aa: CSADRDRGAGGYTF; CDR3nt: TGCAGTGCAGACCGGGACAGGGGAGCGGGAGGCTACACCTTC
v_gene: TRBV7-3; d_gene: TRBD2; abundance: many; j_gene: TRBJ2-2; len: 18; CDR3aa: CASSYRRLAGANTGELFF; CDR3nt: TGTGCCAGCAGCTATCGCCGACTAGCGGGAGCGAACACCGGGGAGCTGTTTTTT
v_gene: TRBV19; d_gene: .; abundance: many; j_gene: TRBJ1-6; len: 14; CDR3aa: CASSPAGYNSPLHF; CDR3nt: TGTGCCAGTAGCCCGGCAGGGTATAATTCACCCCTCCACTTT
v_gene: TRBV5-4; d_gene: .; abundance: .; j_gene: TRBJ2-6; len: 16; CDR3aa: CASSLNWGSGANVLTF; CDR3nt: TGTGCCAGCAGCTTGAATTGGGGATCAGGGGCCAACGTCCTGACTTTC
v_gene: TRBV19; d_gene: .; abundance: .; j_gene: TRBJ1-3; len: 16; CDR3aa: CASSTISPPSGNTIYF; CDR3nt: TGTGCCAGCAGCACAATTAGTCCGCCATCTGGAAACACCATATATTTT
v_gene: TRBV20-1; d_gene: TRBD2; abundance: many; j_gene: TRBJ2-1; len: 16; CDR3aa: CSHRPRTSGSYNEQFF; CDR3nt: TGCAGTCATCGACCCCGGACTAGCGGGTCCTACAATGAGCAGTTCTTC
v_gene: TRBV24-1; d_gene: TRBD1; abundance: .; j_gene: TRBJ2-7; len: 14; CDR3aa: CATSDLTGGNEQYF; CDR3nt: TGTGCCACCAGTGATCTGACAGGGGGCAACGAGCAGTACTTC
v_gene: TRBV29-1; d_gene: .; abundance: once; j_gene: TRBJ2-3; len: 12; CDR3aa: CSVAGGTDTQYF; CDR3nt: TGCAGCGTTGCAGGTGGGACAGATACGCAGTATTTT
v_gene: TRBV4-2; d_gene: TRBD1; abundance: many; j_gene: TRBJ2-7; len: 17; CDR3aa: CASSQQLTGGAFDEQYF; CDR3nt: TGTGCCAGCAGCCAACAACTGACAGGGGGCGCATTTGACGAGCAGTACTTC
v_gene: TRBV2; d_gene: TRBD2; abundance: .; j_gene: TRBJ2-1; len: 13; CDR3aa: CAGSGGLYNEQFF; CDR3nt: TGTGCCGGAAGCGGGGGGTTGTACAATGAGCAGTTCTTC
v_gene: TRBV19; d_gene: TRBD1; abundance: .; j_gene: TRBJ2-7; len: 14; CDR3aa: CASSTRDSSYEQYF; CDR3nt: TGTGCCAGTAGTACCCGGGACAGTTCCTACGAGCAGTACTTC
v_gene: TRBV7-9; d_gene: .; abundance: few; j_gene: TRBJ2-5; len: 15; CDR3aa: CASSLATSRWGTQYF; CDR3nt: TGTGCCAGCAGCTTAGCGACCTCTAGGTGGGGGACCCAGTACTTC
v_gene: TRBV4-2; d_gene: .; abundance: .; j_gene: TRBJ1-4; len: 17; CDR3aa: CASSAGTAGTTNEKLFF; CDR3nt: TGTGCCAGCAGCGCCGGGACGGCTGGCACAACTAATGAAAAACTGTTTTTT
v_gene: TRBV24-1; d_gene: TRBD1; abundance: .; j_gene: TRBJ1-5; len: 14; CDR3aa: CATSAGQGGQPQHF; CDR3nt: TGTGCCACCAGTGCGGGACAGGGTGGTCAGCCCCAGCATTTT
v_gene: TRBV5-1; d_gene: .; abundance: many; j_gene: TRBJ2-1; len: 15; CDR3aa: CASSLEIWSYNEQFF; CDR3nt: TGCGCCAGCAGCTTAGAGATTTGGTCCTACAATGAGCAGTTCTTC
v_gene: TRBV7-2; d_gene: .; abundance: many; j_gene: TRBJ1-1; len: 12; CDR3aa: CASSLRITEAFF; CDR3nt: TGTGCCAGCAGTTTACGGATCACTGAAGCTTTCTTT
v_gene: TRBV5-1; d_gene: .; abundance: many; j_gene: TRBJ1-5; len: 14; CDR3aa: CASSTGERDQPQHF; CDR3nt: TGCGCCAGCAGCACGGGTGAAAGGGATCAGCCCCAGCATTTT